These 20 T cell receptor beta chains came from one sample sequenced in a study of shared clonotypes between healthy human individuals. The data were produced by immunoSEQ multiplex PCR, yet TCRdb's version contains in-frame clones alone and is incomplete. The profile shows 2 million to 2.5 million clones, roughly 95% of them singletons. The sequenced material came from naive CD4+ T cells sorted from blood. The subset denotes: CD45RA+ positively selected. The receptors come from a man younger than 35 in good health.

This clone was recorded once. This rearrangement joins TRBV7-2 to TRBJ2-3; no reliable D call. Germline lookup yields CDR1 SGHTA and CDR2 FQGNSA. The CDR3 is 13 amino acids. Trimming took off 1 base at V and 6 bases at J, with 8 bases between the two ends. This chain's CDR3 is CASSLGTGDTQYF. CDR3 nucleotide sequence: TGTGCCAGCAGCTTAGGAACCGGGGATACGCAGTATTTT.

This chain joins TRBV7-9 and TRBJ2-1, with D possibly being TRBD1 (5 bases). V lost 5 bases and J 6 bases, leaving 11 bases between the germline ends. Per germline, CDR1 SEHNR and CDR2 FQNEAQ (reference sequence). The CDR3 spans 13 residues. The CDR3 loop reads CASSPKGANEQFF. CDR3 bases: TGTGCCAGCAGCCCGAAAGGGGCCAATGAGCAGTTCTTC.

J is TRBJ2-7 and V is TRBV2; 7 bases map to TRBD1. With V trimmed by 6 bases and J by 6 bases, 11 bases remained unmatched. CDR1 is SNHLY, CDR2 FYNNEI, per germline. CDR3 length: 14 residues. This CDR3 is CASRNRGPSAEQYF. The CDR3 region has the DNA TGTGCCAGCAGGAACAGGGGCCCCTCCGCCGAGCAGTACTTC.

The CDR3 here is CASSRNRVQPIYGYTF. The CDR3 bases are TGTGCCAGCAGCCGAAACCGGGTCCAACCAATCTATGGCTACACCTTC. The gene calls are TRBV2 and TRBJ1-2; no clear D. The ends were cut back, 6 bases at V and 4 bases at J, with 21 bases in the middle. In germline, CDR1 is SNHLY, CDR2 FYNNEI. This CDR3 is 16 amino acids long.

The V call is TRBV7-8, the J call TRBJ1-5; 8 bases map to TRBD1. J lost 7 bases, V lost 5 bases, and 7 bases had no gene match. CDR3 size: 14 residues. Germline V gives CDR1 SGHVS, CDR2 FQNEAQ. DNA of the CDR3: TGTGCCAGCAGCCAGGGGGCCTTCGGGCAGCCCCAGCATTTT. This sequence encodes CASSQGAFGQPQHF.

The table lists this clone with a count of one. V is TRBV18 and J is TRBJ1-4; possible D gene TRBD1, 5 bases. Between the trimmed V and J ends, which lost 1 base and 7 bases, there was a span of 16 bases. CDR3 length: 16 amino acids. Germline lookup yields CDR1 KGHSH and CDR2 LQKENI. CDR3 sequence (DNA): TGTGCCAGCTCACCACGGGCCGGGACTTCTACTGAAAAACTGTTTTTT. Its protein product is CASSPRAGTSTEKLFF.

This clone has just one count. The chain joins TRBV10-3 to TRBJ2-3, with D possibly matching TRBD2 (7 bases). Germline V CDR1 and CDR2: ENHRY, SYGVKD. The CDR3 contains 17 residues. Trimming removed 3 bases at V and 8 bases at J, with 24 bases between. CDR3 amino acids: CAISDPTSRGGLGTQYF. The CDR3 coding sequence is TGTGCCATCAGTGACCCCACCTCGAGGGGGGGCCTAGGTACGCAGTATTTT.

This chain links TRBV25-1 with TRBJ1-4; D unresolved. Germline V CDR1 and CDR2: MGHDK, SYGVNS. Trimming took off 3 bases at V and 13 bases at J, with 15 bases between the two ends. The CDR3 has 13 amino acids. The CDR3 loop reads CASSEILVTVLFF. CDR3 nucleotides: TGTGCCAGCAGTGAGATTTTGGTTACCGTACTGTTTTTT.

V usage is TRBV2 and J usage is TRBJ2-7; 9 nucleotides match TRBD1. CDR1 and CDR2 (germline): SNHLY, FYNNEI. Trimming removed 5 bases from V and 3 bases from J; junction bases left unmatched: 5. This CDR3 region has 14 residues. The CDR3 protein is CASSTGTGFYEQYF. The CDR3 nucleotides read TGTGCCAGCAGTACCGGGACAGGGTTCTACGAGCAGTACTTC.

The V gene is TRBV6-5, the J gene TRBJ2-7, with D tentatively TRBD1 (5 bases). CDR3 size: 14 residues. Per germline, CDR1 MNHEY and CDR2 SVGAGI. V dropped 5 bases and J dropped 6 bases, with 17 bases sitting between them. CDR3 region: CASSLLGAVSEQYF. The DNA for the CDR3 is TGTGCCAGCAGTCTCCTAGGGGCCGTGAGCGAGCAGTACTTC.

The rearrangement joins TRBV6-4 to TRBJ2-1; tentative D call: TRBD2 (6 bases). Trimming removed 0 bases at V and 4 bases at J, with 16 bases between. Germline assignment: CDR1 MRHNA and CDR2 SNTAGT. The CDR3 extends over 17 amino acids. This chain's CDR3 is CASSDSSGTPTYNEQFF. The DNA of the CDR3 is TGTGCCAGCAGTGACTCGTCCGGGACTCCTACATACAATGAGCAGTTCTTC.

CDR3 protein: CAIRAGTSGETQYF. CDR3 sequence (DNA): TGTGCCATCAGGGCCGGGACTAGCGGAGAGACCCAGTACTTC. The V call is TRBV10-3, the J call TRBJ2-5; 11 bases match TRBD2. The length of the CDR3 is 14 residues. V trimming: 6 bases; J trimming: 4 bases; junction bases outside the gene matches: 4. The V gene's germline CDR1 is ENHRY and CDR2 SYGVKD.

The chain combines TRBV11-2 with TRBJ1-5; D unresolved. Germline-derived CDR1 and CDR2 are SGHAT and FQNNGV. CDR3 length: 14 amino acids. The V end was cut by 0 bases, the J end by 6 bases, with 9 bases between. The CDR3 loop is CASSLEDGRQPQHF. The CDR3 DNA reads TGTGCCAGCAGCTTAGAGGATGGTCGTCAGCCCCAGCATTTT.

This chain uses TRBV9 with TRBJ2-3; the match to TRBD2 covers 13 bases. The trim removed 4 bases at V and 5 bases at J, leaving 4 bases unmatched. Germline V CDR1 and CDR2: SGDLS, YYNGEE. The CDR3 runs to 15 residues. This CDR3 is CASSRLAGGGDTQYF. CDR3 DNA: TGTGCCAGCAGCAGACTAGCGGGGGGCGGAGATACGCAGTATTTT.

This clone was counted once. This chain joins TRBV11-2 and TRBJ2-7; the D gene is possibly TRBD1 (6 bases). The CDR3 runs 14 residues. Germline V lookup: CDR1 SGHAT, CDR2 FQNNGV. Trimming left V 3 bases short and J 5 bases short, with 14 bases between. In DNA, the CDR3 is TGTGCCAGCAGCTTGAACAGGGTGCGCGACGAGCAGTACTTC. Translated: CASSLNRVRDEQYF. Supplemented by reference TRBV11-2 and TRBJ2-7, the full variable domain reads EAGVAQSPRYKIIEKRQSVAFWCNPISGHATLYWYQQILGQGPKLLIQFQNNGVVDDSQLPKDRFSAERLKGVDSTLKIQPAKLEDSAVYLCASSLNRVRDEQYFGPGTRLTVT.

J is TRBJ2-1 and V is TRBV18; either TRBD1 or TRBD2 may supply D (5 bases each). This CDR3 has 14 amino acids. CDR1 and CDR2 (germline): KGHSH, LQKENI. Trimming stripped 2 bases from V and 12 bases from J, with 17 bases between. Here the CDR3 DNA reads TGTGCCAGCTCACCAGAGAGGGGTCCGAGTCGGCAGTTCTTC. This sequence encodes CASSPERGPSRQFF.

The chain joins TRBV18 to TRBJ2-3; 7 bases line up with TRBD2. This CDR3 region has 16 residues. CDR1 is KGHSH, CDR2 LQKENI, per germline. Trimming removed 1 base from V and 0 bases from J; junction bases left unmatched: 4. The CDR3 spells CASSPLATSSTDTQYF. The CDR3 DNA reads TGTGCCAGCTCACCACTTGCGACTAGCAGCACAGATACGCAGTATTTT.

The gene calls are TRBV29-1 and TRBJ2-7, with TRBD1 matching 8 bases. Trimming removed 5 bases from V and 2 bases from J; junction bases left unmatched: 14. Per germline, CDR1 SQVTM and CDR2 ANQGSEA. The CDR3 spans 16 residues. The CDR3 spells CSVTSHWTGNPYEQYF. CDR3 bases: TGCAGCGTTACTTCCCACTGGACAGGGAACCCCTACGAGCAGTACTTC.

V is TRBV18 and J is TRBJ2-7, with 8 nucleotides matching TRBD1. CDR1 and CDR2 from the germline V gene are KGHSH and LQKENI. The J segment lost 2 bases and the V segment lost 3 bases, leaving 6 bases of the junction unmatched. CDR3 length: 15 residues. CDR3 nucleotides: TGTGCCAGCTCACCTAGGACGGACAGGGCCTACGAGCAGTACTTC. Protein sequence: CASSPRTDRAYEQYF.

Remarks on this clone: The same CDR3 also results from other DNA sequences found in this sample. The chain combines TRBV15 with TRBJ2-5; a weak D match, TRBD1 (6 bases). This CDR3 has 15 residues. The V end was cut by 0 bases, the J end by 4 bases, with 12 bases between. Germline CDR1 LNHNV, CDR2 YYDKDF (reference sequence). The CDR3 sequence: CATSRDPTGSETQYF. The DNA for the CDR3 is TGTGCCACCAGCAGAGATCCCACAGGGTCAGAGACCCAGTACTTC. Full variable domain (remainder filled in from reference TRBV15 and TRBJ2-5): DAMVIQNPRYQVTQFGKPVTLSCSQTLNHNVMYWYQQKSSQAPKLLFHYYDKDFNNEADTPDNFQSRRPNTSFCFLDIRSPGLGDTAMYLCATSRDPTGSETQYFGPGTRLLVL.